This entry is about one TCR beta chain. Its antigen is unidentified. The data originate from a study of T-cell memory formation after mild COVID-19. As for the study in general: There were largely donor-specific TCR clusters.

cDNA libraries for TCR alpha and TCR beta, carrying sample barcodes and UMIs, came from 5'RACE with constant-segment primers. TCRdb recomputed calls from the 5' RACE reads with MiXCR, one row per CDR3 protein. The sample has about 400,000 distinct CDR3 sequences, more than 15% seen once; the top ten hold about a fifth. The CDR3 spans 14 residues. Germline lookup yields CDR1 SNHLY and CDR2 FYNNEI. Trimming took off 9 bases at V and 0 bases at J, with 14 bases between the two ends. Overall study results and limits: Of the contracting clones, CD4+ ones lay mainly in CM and EM, and CD8+ ones in EMRA.

The chain is built from TRBV2 and TRBJ1-1; a weak D match, TRBD1 (5 bases). The source is a man aged 18 to 30 who had mild COVID-19 (a few samples of this study predate the infection). Cell type and time point are not known. The sequenced sample was PBMCs or a T cell subset sorted from them (not recorded which). CDR3 in amino acids: CARWARGMNTEAFF. CDR3 nucleotides: TGTGCCAGGTGGGCTCGGGGGATGAACACTGAAGCTTTCTTT.